The clone carrying this TCR beta chain appeared many times. The data stem from a study of early T cells in non-severe SARS-CoV-2 infection. The CDR3 is made up of 14 amino acids. Trimming cost V 9 bases and J 0 bases, with 14 bases left between them. MiXCR was run by TCRdb on the 5' RACE reads, yielding one entry per CDR3 protein. The table records 70,000 to 95,000 distinct CDR3 sequences, roughly 14% of them present only once. Sequenced: whole blood. This clonotype originated in an adult who was a healthcare worker with PCR-confirmed SARS-CoV-2 infection or an uninfected control (not recorded which). The chain combines TRBV12-3 or TRBV12-4 with TRBJ1-2, with no clear D. The CDR3 DNA is TGTGCCAGTACCCGCGAACCCACTAACTATGGCTACACCTTC. Translated: CASTREPTNYGYTF.